This T cell receptor (beta chain) appears in the sequencing data of a study of T cell responses to AZD1222 COVID-19 vaccine. Study summary: Second-dose groups at about 4 or about 12 weeks were pooled. Study outcomes and limitations: Recipients of AZD1222 seropositive at baseline numbered only 5 or 6. CD4 TCRs covered the whole spike, strongest at regions 160-218 and 743-854.

Points on this clone: The antigen is unknown.

Looked up from germline, CDR1 is SGHNT and CDR2 is YYREEE (reference sequence). Trimming took 1 base from V and 7 from J, leaving 14 bases between them. The CDR3 loop spans 15 amino acids. This table comes from immunoSEQ multiplex PCR, and its TCRdb copy is limited to in-frame clones, with some not included. Here the sample spans approximately 94,000 clones, approximately 90% being singletons. Material: peripheral blood, obtained on day 0 of AZD1222 vaccination. The chain carries TRBV5-4 and TRBJ2-2; no reliable D call. The receptor was derived from an adult in good health. The CDR3 DNA reads TGTGCCAGCAGCTTGATGGGATCGATGTACGGGGAGCTGTTTTTT. Amino acids: CASSLMGSMYGELFF.